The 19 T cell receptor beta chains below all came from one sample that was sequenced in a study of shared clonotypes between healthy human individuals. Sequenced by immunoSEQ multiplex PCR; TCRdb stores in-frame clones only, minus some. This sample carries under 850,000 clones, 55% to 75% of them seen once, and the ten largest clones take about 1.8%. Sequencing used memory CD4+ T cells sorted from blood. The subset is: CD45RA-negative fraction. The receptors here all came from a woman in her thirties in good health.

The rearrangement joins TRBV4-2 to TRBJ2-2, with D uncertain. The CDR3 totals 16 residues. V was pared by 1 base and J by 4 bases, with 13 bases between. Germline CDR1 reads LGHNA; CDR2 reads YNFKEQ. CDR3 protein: CASSQASGSSTGELFF. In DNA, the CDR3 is TGTGCCAGCAGCCAAGCCTCCGGCAGTTCCACCGGGGAGCTGTTTTTT.

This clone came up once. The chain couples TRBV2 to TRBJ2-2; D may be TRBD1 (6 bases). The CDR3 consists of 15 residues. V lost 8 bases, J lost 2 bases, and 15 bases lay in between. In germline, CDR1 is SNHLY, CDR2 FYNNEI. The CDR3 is CASRTQGINTGELFF. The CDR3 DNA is TGTGCCAGCCGAACCCAGGGGATTAACACCGGGGAGCTGTTTTTT.

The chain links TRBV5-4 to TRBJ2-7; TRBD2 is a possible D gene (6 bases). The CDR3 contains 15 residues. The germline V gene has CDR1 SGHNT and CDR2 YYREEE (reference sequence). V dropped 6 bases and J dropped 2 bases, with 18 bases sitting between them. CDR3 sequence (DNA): TGTGCCAGCAAACTTGGGGGGACGGGGACCTACGAGCAGTACTTC. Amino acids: CASKLGGTGTYEQYF.

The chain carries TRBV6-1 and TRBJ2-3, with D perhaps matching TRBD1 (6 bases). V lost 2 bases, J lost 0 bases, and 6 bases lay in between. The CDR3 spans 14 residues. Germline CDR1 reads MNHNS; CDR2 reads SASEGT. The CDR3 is CASSEQGSTDTQYF. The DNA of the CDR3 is TGTGCCAGCAGTGAACAGGGGAGCACAGATACGCAGTATTTT.

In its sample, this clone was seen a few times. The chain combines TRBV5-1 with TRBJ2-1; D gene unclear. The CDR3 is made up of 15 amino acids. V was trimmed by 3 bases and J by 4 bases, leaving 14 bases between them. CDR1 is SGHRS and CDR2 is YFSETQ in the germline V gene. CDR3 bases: TGCGCCAGCAGCTCGGTCCGTTCGGATTACAATGAGCAGTTCTTC. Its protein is CASSSVRSDYNEQFF. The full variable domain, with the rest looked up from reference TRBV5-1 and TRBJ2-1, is KAGVTQTPRYLIKTRGQQVTLSCSPISGHRSVSWYQQTPGQGLQFLFEYFSETQRNKGNFPGRFSGRQFSNSRSEMNVSTLELGDSALYLCASSSVRSDYNEQFFGPGTRLTVL.

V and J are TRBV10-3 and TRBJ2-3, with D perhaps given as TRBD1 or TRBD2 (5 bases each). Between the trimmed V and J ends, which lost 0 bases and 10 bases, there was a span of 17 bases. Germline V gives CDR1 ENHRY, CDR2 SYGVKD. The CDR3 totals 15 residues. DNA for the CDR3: TGTGCCATCAGTGAGTCCACCGGGACCCAGATCTCGCAGTATTTT. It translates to CAISESTGTQISQYF.

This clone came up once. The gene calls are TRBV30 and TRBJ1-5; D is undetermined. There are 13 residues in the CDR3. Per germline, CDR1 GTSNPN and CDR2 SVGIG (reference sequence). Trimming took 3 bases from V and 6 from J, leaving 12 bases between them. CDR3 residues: CAWSGSDTQPQHF. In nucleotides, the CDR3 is TGTGCCTGGAGCGGCAGTGATACTCAGCCCCAGCATTTT.

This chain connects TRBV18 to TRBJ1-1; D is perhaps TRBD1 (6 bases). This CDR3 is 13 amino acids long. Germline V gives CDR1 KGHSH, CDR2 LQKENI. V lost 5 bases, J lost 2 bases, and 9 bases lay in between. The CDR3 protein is CASSRTDNTEAFF. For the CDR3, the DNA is TGTGCCAGCTCAAGGACAGACAACACTGAAGCTTTCTTT.

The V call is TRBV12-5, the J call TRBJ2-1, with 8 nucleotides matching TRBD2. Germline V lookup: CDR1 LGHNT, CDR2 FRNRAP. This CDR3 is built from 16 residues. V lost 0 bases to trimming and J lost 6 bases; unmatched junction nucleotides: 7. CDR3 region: CASGLVLSGSSNEQFF. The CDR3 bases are TGTGCTAGTGGTTTGGTACTAAGCGGGAGTAGCAATGAGCAGTTCTTC.

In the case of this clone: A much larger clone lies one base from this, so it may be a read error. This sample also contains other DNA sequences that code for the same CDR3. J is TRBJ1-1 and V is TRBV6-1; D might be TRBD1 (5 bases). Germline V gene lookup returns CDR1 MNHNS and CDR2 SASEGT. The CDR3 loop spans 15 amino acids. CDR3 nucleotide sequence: TGTGCCAGCACCAGGGAGGGGAGAATTAACACTGAGGCTTTCTTT. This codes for CASTREGRINTEAFF.

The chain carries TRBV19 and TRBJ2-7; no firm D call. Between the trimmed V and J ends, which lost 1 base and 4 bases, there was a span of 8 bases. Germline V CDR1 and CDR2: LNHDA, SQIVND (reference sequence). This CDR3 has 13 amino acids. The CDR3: CASSIGLQYEQYF. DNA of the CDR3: TGTGCCAGTAGTATAGGTCTACAGTACGAGCAGTACTTC.

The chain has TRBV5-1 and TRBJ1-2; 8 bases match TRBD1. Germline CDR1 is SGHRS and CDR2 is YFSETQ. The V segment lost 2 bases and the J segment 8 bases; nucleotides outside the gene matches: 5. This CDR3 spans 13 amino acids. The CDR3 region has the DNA TGCGCCAGCAGCTTAGGACAGGGTGAAGGCTACACCTTC. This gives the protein CASSLGQGEGYTF.

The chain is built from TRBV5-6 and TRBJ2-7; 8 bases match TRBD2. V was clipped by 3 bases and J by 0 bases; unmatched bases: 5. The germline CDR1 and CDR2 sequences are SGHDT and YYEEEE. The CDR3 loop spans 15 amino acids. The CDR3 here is CASSWKLADSYEQYF. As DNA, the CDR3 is TGTGCCAGCAGCTGGAAACTAGCGGACTCCTACGAGCAGTACTTC.

For the CDR3, the DNA is TGCGCCAGCAGCCGGGGACCAACCACTGAAGCTTTCTTT. It is translated as CASSRGPTTEAFF. V usage is TRBV4-1 and J usage is TRBJ1-1; D is perhaps TRBD1 (5 bases). The CDR3 consists of 13 residues. V lost 4 bases and J 4 bases, leaving 10 bases between the germline ends. CDR1 MGHRA and CDR2 YSYEKL come from the germline V gene.

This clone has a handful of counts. In nucleotides, the CDR3 is TGTGCCAGCAGTGAGGACCAAAAGACAGATACGCAGTATTTT. Its protein product is CASSEDQKTDTQYF. This chain connects TRBV6-1 to TRBJ2-3; the D is unclear. V was cut by 3 bases and J by 3 bases, with 10 bases left in between. Germline loops: CDR1 MNHNS, CDR2 SASEGT. The CDR3 runs to 14 residues.

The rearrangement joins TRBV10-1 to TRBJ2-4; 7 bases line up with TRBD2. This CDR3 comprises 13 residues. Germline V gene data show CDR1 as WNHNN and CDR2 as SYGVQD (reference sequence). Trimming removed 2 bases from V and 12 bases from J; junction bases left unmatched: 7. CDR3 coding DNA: TGCGCCAGCAGTGAGAACGGGAGGCCGGCTCAGTACTTC. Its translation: CASSENGRPAQYF.

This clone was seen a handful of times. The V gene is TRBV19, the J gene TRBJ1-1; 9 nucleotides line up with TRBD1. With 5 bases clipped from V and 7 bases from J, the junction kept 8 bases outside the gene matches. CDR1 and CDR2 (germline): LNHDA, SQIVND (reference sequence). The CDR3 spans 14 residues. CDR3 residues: CASSWGQGFDEAFF. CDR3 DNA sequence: TGTGCCAGTAGTTGGGGACAGGGTTTTGATGAAGCTTTCTTT.

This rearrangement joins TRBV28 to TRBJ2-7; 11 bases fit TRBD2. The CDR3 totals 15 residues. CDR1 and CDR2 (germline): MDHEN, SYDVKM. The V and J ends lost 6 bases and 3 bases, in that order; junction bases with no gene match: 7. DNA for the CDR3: TGTGCCAGCAGCCCGAGACTAGCGGGGATCTACGAGCAGTACTTC. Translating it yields CASSPRLAGIYEQYF.

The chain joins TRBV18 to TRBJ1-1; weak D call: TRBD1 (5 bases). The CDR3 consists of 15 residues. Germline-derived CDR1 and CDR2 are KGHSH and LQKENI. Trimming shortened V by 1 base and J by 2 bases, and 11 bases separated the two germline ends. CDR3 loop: CASSPQGQGNTEAFF. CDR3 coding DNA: TGTGCCAGCTCACCACAGGGGCAGGGAAACACTGAAGCTTTCTTT.